This T cell receptor (beta chain) was documented in a study of T cells in Graves' hyperthyroidism and ophthalmopathy. It was RNA transcripts that yielded the amplified TCR beta CDR3 regions. In the first-round RT-PCR of the TCR CDR3, the HTBI primer set was used. Each CDR3 protein is one row after TCRdb ran MiXCR on the multiplex PCR reads. The repertoire consists of around 700,000 distinct CDR3 sequences, with 18% occurring once and the leading ten covering around 17%. Points on this clonotype: Its antigen is not known.

Trimming removed 0 bases from V and 6 bases from J; junction bases left unmatched: 7. Germline assignment: CDR1 SGHRS and CDR2 YFSETQ. The CDR3 is 15 amino acids. Study results and limitations: Blood shared most expanded thyroid clonotypes above 0.001.

Patients showing uncontrolled infection, other autoimmune disease, pregnancy or lactation were ineligible. Progressors' blood was drawn at hyperthyroidism diagnosis, before ophthalmopathy symptoms. The V and J genes are TRBV5-1 and TRBJ2-3; the match to TRBD1 covers 7 bases. This receptor was obtained from a woman aged 50 to 65 with Graves' hyperthyroidism that later progressed to Graves' ophthalmopathy. Sequences were obtained from blood. The CDR3 DNA is TGCGCCAGCAGCTTGGATCTCAGGGGGAAGGATACGCAGTATTTT. This gives the protein CASSLDLRGKDTQYF.